These 30 T cell receptor beta chains came from one sample sequenced in a study of Ad26.COV2.S vaccination and SARS-CoV-2 variants. Assay used: immunoSEQ multiplex PCR; TCRdb lists only in-frame clones, some missing. The sample carries around 450,000 clones, 75% to 90% recorded once. Regarding treatment: 19 received Ad26.COV2.S at low or high dose, single or two shots; roughly 5 received placebo; per-sample allocation not given. Sampling took place 63 days after the first vaccine or placebo injection. The sample here was peripheral blood, taken in a trial of Ad26.COV2.S vaccine versus placebo. Receptor source: a person between 18 and 65 years old who received the Ad26.COV2.S COVID-19 vaccine or a placebo.

The V call is TRBV7-2, the J call TRBJ2-6, with D perhaps given as TRBD1 or TRBD2 (5 bases each). The CDR3 contains 18 residues. CDR1 SGHTA and CDR2 FQGNSA come from the germline V gene. V lost 3 bases to trimming and J lost 0 bases, with 15 bases between them. CDR3 protein: CASSFRGLATSGANVLTF. The CDR3 coding sequence is TGTGCCAGCAGCTTCCGGGGCCTAGCCACCTCTGGGGCCAACGTCCTGACTTTC.

The chain carries TRBV7-9 and TRBJ2-1; D might be TRBD1 (6 bases). V was clipped by 7 bases and J by 7 bases, with 23 bases between them. Germline CDR1 SEHNR, CDR2 FQNEAQ (reference sequence). The CDR3 covers 16 residues. The DNA for the CDR3 is TGTGCCAGCAAGGGGGTGGCGGCGGTGTTGGGGAATGAGCAGTTCTTC. This gives the protein CASKGVAAVLGNEQFF.

This chain links TRBV7-2 with TRBJ2-7; no clear D. Trimming shortened V by 1 base and J by 3 bases, and 7 bases separated the two germline ends. The CDR3 is 13 residues long. CDR1 is SGHTA and CDR2 is FQGNSA in the germline V gene. In DNA, the CDR3 is TGTGCCAGCAGCTTAGGTAGTGGCTACGAGCAGTACGTC. It translates to CASSLGSGYEQYV.

The chain joins TRBV6-5 to TRBJ2-1; D gene ambiguous. Trimming shortened V by 3 bases and J by 9 bases, and 15 bases separated the two germline ends. This CDR3 has 14 amino acids. Germline loops: CDR1 MNHEY, CDR2 SVGAGI. CDR3 amino acids: CASSYVQAKGEQFF. In DNA form, the CDR3 reads TGTGCCAGCAGTTATGTTCAGGCGAAGGGTGAGCAGTTCTTC.

This clone has just a few counts. The chain couples TRBV7-2 to TRBJ1-2; TRBD1 matches at 7 bases. V shed 5 bases and J 8 bases; nucleotides not matched to a gene: 8. CDR1 and CDR2 (germline): SGHTA, FQGNSA. The length of the CDR3 is 13 residues. The CDR3 DNA is TGTGCCAGCAGCGCGGACAGGAGAGTAGGCTACACCTTC. It specifies CASSADRRVGYTF.

The chain has TRBV9 and TRBJ2-2; 9 bases fit TRBD1. Unmatched junction bases numbered 7, after V lost 0 bases and J lost 7 bases. The length of the CDR3 is 16 residues. Germline lookup yields CDR1 SGDLS and CDR2 YYNGEE. The CDR3 here is CASSVVRTGAGGELFF. CDR3 coding DNA: TGTGCCAGCAGCGTAGTCCGGACAGGGGCGGGCGGGGAGCTGTTTTTT.

The chain recombines TRBV4-3 with TRBJ2-7, with D maybe TRBD2 (5 bases). The CDR3 runs to 16 residues. Germline V lookup: CDR1 LGHNA, CDR2 YSLEER. V lost 0 bases to trimming and J lost 3 bases, with 15 bases between them. The CDR3 protein is CASSQDRTLTSYEQYF. The DNA of the CDR3 is TGCGCCAGCAGCCAAGATAGGACTCTAACCAGCTACGAGCAGTACTTC.

The chain employs TRBV28 and TRBJ1-5; D is possibly TRBD1 (5 bases). Deletions cut 5 bases from V and 1 base from J, with 15 bases between. CDR1 is MDHEN, CDR2 SYDVKM, per germline. CDR3 length: 16 residues. The CDR3 coding sequence is TGTGCCAGCAGTCCACGTGGGGGAATCAGCAATCAGCCCCAGCATTTT. This encodes CASSPRGGISNQPQHF.

CDR3 sequence reads: CASSLVGGSTEAFF. The CDR3 region has the DNA TGTGCCAGCAGCTTGGTAGGCGGAAGCACTGAAGCTTTCTTT. The V and J genes are TRBV5-8 and TRBJ1-1; D unresolved. CDR3 length: 14 residues. In germline, CDR1 is SGHTS, CDR2 YDEGEE. V lost 0 bases and J lost 4, with 10 bases in between. Filled out from reference TRBV5-8 and TRBJ1-1, the complete variable domain reads EAGVTQSPTHLIKTRGQQATLRCSPISGHTSVYWYQQALGLGLQFLLWYDEGEERNRGNFPPRFSGRQFPNYSSELNVNALELEDSALYLCASSLVGGSTEAFFGQGTRLTVV.

The chain combines TRBV11-3 with TRBJ1-1, with D unclear. The ends were cut back, 1 base at V and 8 bases at J, with 14 bases in the middle. Germline V gene sequence: CDR1 SGHNT, CDR2 YENEEA. The CDR3 is 14 residues long. CDR3 in amino acids: CASSLVGIYSEAFF. The DNA for the CDR3 is TGTGCCAGCAGCTTAGTAGGGATTTACAGCGAAGCTTTCTTT. Based on the CDR3 plus reference TRBV11-3 and TRBJ1-1, the full variable domain is EAGVVQSPRYKIIEKKQPVAFWCNPISGHNTLYWYLQNLGQGPELLIRYENEEAVDDSQLPKDRFSAERLKGVDSTLKIQPAELGDSAVYLCASSLVGIYSEAFFGQGTRLTVV.

This clone was counted a single time. The chain has TRBV24-1 and TRBJ2-1, with 13 bases fitting TRBD2. V lost 4 bases to trimming and J lost 0 bases; unmatched junction nucleotides: 5. Germline lookup yields CDR1 KGHDR and CDR2 SFDVKD. This CDR3 spans 18 amino acids. The CDR3 loop is CATSEFTSGRDSYNEQFF. The CDR3 DNA reads as TGTGCCACCAGTGAGTTCACTAGCGGGAGGGACTCCTACAATGAGCAGTTCTTC.

This clone was observed a handful of times. The V call is TRBV7-8, the J call TRBJ2-3, with D perhaps TRBD1 or TRBD2 (6 bases each). The V end was cut by 5 bases, the J end by 3 bases, with 27 bases between. The CDR3 is 19 residues long. Germline V gene sequence: CDR1 SGHVS, CDR2 FQNEAQ. The CDR3 nucleotides are TGTGCCAGCAGCCCGCGGGACAAGCTCAAACCCACCGGGACAGATACGCAGTATTTT. Translated: CASSPRDKLKPTGTDTQYF. Drawing the rest from reference TRBV7-8 and TRBJ2-3, the complete variable domain is GAGVSQSPRYKVAKRGQDVALRCDPISGHVSLFWYQQALGQGPEFLTYFQNEAQLDKSGLPSDRFFAERPEGSVSTLKIQRTQQEDSAVYLCASSPRDKLKPTGTDTQYFGPGTRLTVL.

The rearrangement uses TRBV9 and TRBJ1-1; D possibly corresponds to TRBD1 (6 bases). The ends were cut back, 0 bases at V and 1 base at J, with 13 bases in the middle. The CDR3 consists of 16 residues. In germline, CDR1 is SGDLS, CDR2 YYNGEE. CDR3 coding DNA: TGTGCCAGCAGCGTAGGACTGGGGGGGCAGAACACTGAAGCTTTCTTT. Residues: CASSVGLGGQNTEAFF.

V usage is TRBV5-1 and J usage is TRBJ1-4, with 7 nucleotides matching TRBD1. There are 16 residues in the CDR3. Germline V gene lookup returns CDR1 SGHRS and CDR2 YFSETQ. The V gene end was trimmed by 3 bases and the J gene end by 6 bases; junction bases not matched to a gene: 11. The CDR3 DNA reads as TGCGCCAGCAGCTGGGAAGCAGGGGGGTTGGATGAAAAACTGTTTTTT. As protein: CASSWEAGGLDEKLFF.

The J gene is TRBJ1-6, the V gene TRBV7-3; 7 bases match TRBD1. Germline V gene data show CDR1 as SGHTA and CDR2 as FQGTGA. Trimming at V came to 0 bases and at J to 10 bases, leaving 3 bases not matched to a gene. The CDR3 consists of 14 residues. The CDR3 nucleotides read TGTGCCAGCAGCTTAACCCAGGGGGTATCACCCCTCCACTTT. Translation: CASSLTQGVSPLHF.

The rearrangement uses TRBV4-2 and TRBJ1-2, with D uncertain. The CDR3 length is 14 residues. V shed 0 bases and J shed 6 bases, with 11 bases lying between them. Germline-derived CDR1 and CDR2 are LGHNA and YNFKEQ. In DNA form, the CDR3 reads TGTGCCAGCAGCCAAGACCTAACTACCGATGGCTACACCTTC. Translating gives CASSQDLTTDGYTF.

This sequence joins TRBV6-5 and TRBJ2-1; D is unresolved. Germline V gives CDR1 MNHEY, CDR2 SVGAGI. The CDR3 totals 14 residues. The ends were cut back, 6 bases at V and 10 bases at J, with 19 bases in the middle. The CDR3 DNA follows: TGTGCCAGCAGGCCGAGGCTCTATAGTATGGAGCAGTTCTTC. This codes for CASRPRLYSMEQFF.

J is TRBJ2-5 and V is TRBV4-1; 13 positions agree with TRBD2. The V gene's germline CDR1 is MGHRA and CDR2 YSYEKL. V lost 4 bases to trimming and J lost 5 bases; unmatched junction nucleotides: 7. The CDR3 is 16 residues long. For the CDR3, the DNA is TGCGCCAGCAGCCTACAACTAGCGGGGGGGCGTGAGACCCAGTACTTC. This gives the protein CASSLQLAGGRETQYF.

In DNA, the CDR3 is TGTGCCAGCAGCCAACAGGGTAGGGCGGGTTACGAGCAGTACGTC. Its protein product is CASSQQGRAGYEQYV. The V call is TRBV7-2, the J call TRBJ2-7, with D possibly being TRBD1 (6 bases). Germline V lookup: CDR1 SGHTA, CDR2 FQGNSA. Trimming pared 5 bases from V and 4 bases from J, leaving 18 bases between. The CDR3 extends over 15 amino acids.

The CDR3 loop is CASSLSEGAAGELFF. CDR3 DNA: TGTGCCAGCAGCTTGAGCGAGGGGGCTGCCGGGGAGCTGTTTTTT. The chain combines TRBV5-4 with TRBJ2-2; 7 bases line up with TRBD1. CDR1 SGHNT and CDR2 YYREEE come from the germline V gene (reference sequence). V lost 1 base to trimming and J lost 6 bases; unmatched junction nucleotides: 6. The length of the CDR3 is 15 residues.

This sequence joins TRBV5-4 and TRBJ1-3, with 9 bases matching TRBD1. V lost 3 bases and J lost 2; bases outside the gene matches: 3. CDR1 SGHNT and CDR2 YYREEE come from the germline V gene (reference sequence). The CDR3 has 15 amino acids. The DNA for the CDR3 is TGTGCCAGCAGCTACAGGGGGCCTCCTGGAAACACCATATATTTT. Amino acids: CASSYRGPPGNTIYF.

The chain links TRBV19 to TRBJ2-1, with 11 bases that match TRBD2. The V and J ends lost 2 bases and 2 bases, in that order; junction bases with no gene match: 5. Germline V lookup: CDR1 LNHDA, CDR2 SQIVND (reference sequence). The CDR3 consists of 17 residues. CDR3 nucleotides: TGTGCCAGTAGTATACTAGCGGGAGGACACACCTACAATGAGCAGTTCTTC. It is translated as CASSILAGGHTYNEQFF. Together with reference TRBV19 and TRBJ2-1, the CDR3 gives the full variable domain: DGGITQSPKYLFRKEGQNVTLSCEQNLNHDAMYWYRQDPGQGLRLIYYSQIVNDFQKGDIAEGYSVSREKKESFPLTVTSAQKNPTAFYLCASSILAGGHTYNEQFFGPGTRLTVL.

Note on this clone: The same CDR3 is also encoded by other DNA sequences in this sample. The CDR3 loop is CASSLGRYNEQFF. The CDR3 DNA reads as TGTGCCAGCAGCTTGGGACGGTACAATGAGCAGTTCTTC. The chain carries TRBV7-2 and TRBJ2-1; D is tentatively TRBD1 or TRBD2 (5 bases each). The CDR3 covers 13 residues. Trimming stripped 3 bases from V and 4 bases from J, with 7 bases between. Germline V gene lookup returns CDR1 SGHTA and CDR2 FQGNSA.

The chain uses TRBV18 and TRBJ2-1; D remains ambiguous. The CDR3 covers 14 residues. Germline V gives CDR1 KGHSH, CDR2 LQKENI. V lost 1 base and J lost 5, with 9 bases in between. The chain's CDR3 is CASSPLHRDNEQFF. CDR3 sequence (DNA): TGTGCCAGCTCACCACTTCACCGGGACAATGAGCAGTTCTTC.

The chain uses TRBV6-5 and TRBJ1-6; D is perhaps TRBD1 (5 bases). Trimming left V 5 bases short and J 16 bases short, with 15 bases between. The CDR3 extends over 12 amino acids. From germline, CDR1 is MNHEY and CDR2 SVGAGI. CDR3 bases: TGTGCCAGCAGTCTTCTTTGGGGGGAGCTCCACTTT. Translating it yields CASSLLWGELHF.

The chain links TRBV6-5 to TRBJ1-5; D is uncertain. Germline loops: CDR1 MNHEY, CDR2 SVGAGI. V was clipped by 6 bases and J by 6 bases, with 15 bases between them. This CDR3 has 14 residues. DNA of the CDR3: TGTGCCAGCAGCGTAGCAGGAAGGAGTCAGCCCCAGCATTTT. It yields the protein CASSVAGRSQPQHF.

The gene calls are TRBV9 and TRBJ2-2; 11 bases agree with TRBD2. V gave up 5 bases and J gave up 3 bases; unmatched junction bases: 3. Germline V gene lookup returns CDR1 SGDLS and CDR2 YYNGEE. This CDR3 has 15 residues. CDR3 in DNA: TGTGCCAGCAGGAAGACTAGCGGGGACACCGGGGAGCTGTTTTTT. This translates into CASRKTSGDTGELFF.

V and J are TRBV11-2 and TRBJ2-2; TRBD2 is a possible D gene (6 bases). V lost 3 bases and J lost 6, with 8 bases in between. The length of the CDR3 is 13 residues. In germline, CDR1 is SGHAT, CDR2 FQNNGV. CDR3 loop: CASSFASAGELFF. The CDR3, as DNA: TGTGCCAGCAGCTTTGCTAGCGCCGGGGAGCTGTTTTTT.

This sequence joins TRBV5-6 and TRBJ2-1; TRBD2 agrees at 8 bases. Germline V gives CDR1 SGHDT, CDR2 YYEEEE. There are 16 residues in the CDR3. With V trimmed by 1 base and J by 4 bases, 7 bases remained unmatched. Here the CDR3 reads CASSLILAGSYNEQFF. CDR3 coding DNA: TGTGCCAGCAGCTTGATTTTAGCGGGATCGTACAATGAGCAGTTCTTC. Drawing the rest from reference TRBV5-6 and TRBJ2-1, the complete variable domain is DAGVTQSPTHLIKTRGQQVTLRCSPKSGHDTVSWYQQALGQGPQFIFQYYEEEERQRGNFPDRFSGHQFPNYSSELNVNALLLGDSALYLCASSLILAGSYNEQFFGPGTRLTVL.

In this sample, this clone turned up once. The rearrangement uses TRBV19 and TRBJ1-5, with D possibly TRBD1 on 6 matching bases. Germline-derived CDR1 and CDR2 are LNHDA and SQIVND (reference sequence). Trimming shortened V by 1 base and J by 0 bases, and 13 bases separated the two germline ends. The CDR3 totals 17 residues. CDR3 in amino acids: CASSIVGGAFSNQPQHF. CDR3 nucleotides: TGTGCCAGTAGTATAGTGGGGGGGGCCTTTAGCAATCAGCCCCAGCATTTT.